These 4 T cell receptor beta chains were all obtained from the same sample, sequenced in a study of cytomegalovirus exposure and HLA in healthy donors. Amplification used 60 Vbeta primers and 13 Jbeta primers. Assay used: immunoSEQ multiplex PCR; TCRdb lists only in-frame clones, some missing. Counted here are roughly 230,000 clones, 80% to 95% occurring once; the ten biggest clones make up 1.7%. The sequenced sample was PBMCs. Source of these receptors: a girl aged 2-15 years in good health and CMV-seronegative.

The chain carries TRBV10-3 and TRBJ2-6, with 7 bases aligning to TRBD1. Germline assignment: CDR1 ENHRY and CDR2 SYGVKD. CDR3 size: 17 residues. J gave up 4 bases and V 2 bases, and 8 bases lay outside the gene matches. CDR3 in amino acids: CAISEPKGALGANVLTF. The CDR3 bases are TGTGCCATCAGTGAGCCGAAGGGGGCGCTGGGGGCCAACGTCCTGACTTTC.

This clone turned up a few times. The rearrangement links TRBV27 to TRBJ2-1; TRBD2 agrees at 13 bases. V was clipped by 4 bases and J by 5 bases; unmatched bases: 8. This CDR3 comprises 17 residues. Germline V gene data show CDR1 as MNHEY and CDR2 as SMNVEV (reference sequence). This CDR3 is CASSWAGLAGANNEQFF. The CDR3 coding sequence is TGTGCCAGCAGTTGGGCCGGACTAGCGGGGGCCAACAATGAGCAGTTCTTC.

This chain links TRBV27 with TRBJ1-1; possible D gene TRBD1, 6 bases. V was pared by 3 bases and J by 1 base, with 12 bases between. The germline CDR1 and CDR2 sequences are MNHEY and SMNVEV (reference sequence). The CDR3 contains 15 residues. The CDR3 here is CASSLDRPWNTEAFF. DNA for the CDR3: TGTGCCAGCAGTTTGGACAGACCCTGGAACACTGAAGCTTTCTTT.

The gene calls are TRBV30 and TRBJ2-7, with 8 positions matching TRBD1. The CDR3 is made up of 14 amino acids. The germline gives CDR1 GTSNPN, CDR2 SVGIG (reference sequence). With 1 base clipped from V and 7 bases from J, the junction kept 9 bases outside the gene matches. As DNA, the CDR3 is TGTGCCTGGAGTGGTGCAGGGGGCTGGGAAGAGCAGTACTTC. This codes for CAWSGAGGWEEQYF.